The T cell receptor (beta chain) under discussion was sequenced for a study of vaccination effects on CD4 cells after COVID-19. Study-level information: Wells each received approximately 2 million PBMC, cultured with approximately 10 IU/ml IL-2 and around 10 ug/ml peptides.

Following culture for more than 9 days, CD4+ T cells were isolated. Half-medium replacement with IL-2 medium occurred on days 3 and 7. TCRdb keeps only in-frame clones here, not all; method: immunoSEQ multiplex PCR. The sample shows tens of thousands of clones, about 70% of them seen only once. As to this clone: Its cognate antigen is unknown.

General study results and limits: Common cold coronaviruses were cross-recognized by only 1 of 255 vaccine-induced clones in healthy vaccinees.

This TCR was sampled from a human donor who received a COVID-19 vaccine. The source was CD4+ T cells from PBMCs cultured without peptide, collected before COVID-19 vaccination.

The CDR3 region has the DNA TGCGCCAGCAGCCAAGAGAGCTGGCAGGGGATTGGAAACACCATATATTTT. Its translation is CASSQESWQGIGNTIYF. The J gene is TRBJ1-3, the V gene TRBV4-1; possibly TRBD1 for D (6 bases). Trimming cost V 0 bases and J 3 bases, with 15 bases left between them. Germline values: CDR1 MGHRA, CDR2 YSYEKL. This CDR3 is 17 amino acids long.